What follows is one TCR beta chain and its context. The data stem from a study of blood T cell repertoires in COVID-19. Background on the study: The United States, Italy and Spain supplied acute and convalescent COVID-19 samples. In each case, the material was cDNA or gDNA derived from T cells, B-cell-depleted T cells, or PBMCs.

The CDR3 has 14 amino acids. Trimming cost V 3 bases and J 3 bases; bases outside gene matches: 0. Germline V lookup: CDR1 MRHNA, CDR2 SNTAGT. Original processing notes: Amplifying reference gene primers gave estimates of nucleated cell counts. Sequenced by immunoSEQ multiplex PCR; TCRdb stores in-frame clones only, minus some. V and J calls plus clone size are reproduced from that table; the DNA served to infer D and trimming. The repertoire includes over 45,000 clones, more than 75% of them detected once, and 6.5% sits in the top ten. The sequenced material came from peripheral blood. The rearrangement uses TRBV6-4 and TRBJ2-3, with TRBD2 matching over 10 bases. The clonotype was recovered from a man aged 50 to 59 with active COVID-19. The DNA of the CDR3 is TGTGCCAGCAGTGAGACTAGCGGGACAGATACGCAGTATTTT. This sequence encodes CASSETSGTDTQYF.